The rows below give T cell receptor beta chains drawn from one sample of a study of response to subunit inactivated influenza vaccine. From the RT-PCR reads, TCRdb called clonotypes with MiXCR, one entry per CDR3 protein. The repertoire has under 200,000 distinct CDR3 sequences, around 10% of them found once; the top ten carry roughly 40%. Sample: CD8+ T cells sorted from PBMCs, taken roughly 24 months after vaccination. These receptors were collected from a man between 50 and 75 years old who received an inactivated influenza vaccine. CDR3s include the opening cysteine and the closing phenylalanine or tryptophan. Not every row has a clone size; where given, it reads once, few, many or a size class.

clone_size cdr3_length j_call v_call cdr3_aa
few 14 TRBJ1-1 TRBV7-9 CASSLDAIGTEAFF
many 14 TRBJ1-1 TRBV4-2 CASSRTGVDTEAFF
NA 15 TRBJ2-1 TRBV5-1 CASSLVRGGLDEQFF
few 13 TRBJ2-7 TRBV5-4 CASSLPGDYEQYF
few 17 TRBJ2-5 TRBV21-1 CASSKRWGLAGQETQYF
medium-sized 15 TRBJ1-5 TRBV20-1 CSARDQTGETQPQHF
many 14 TRBJ1-3 TRBV12-3/TRBV12-4 CASSPQGIGNTIYF
few 15 TRBJ2-1 TRBV12-3/TRBV12-4 CASSWVAALYNEQFF
NA 17 TRBJ2-7 TRBV4-1 CASSQERDIRFTYEQYF
NA 15 TRBJ2-7 TRBV3-1 CASSQYFSGRYEQYF
NA 16 TRBJ1-2 TRBV19 CASSSPRERLLYGYTF
many 15 TRBJ2-2 TRBV15 CATSRDRGLAGELFF
few 13 TRBJ1-2 TRBV29-1 CSDQDRGWDGYTF
NA 14 TRBJ2-5 TRBV10-3 CAIKNNGPQETQYF
few 15 TRBJ2-3 TRBV27 CASSVTSGRRDTQYF